This T cell receptor (beta chain) was sequenced for a study of glioma-infiltrating T cells. From germline, CDR1 is MNHNY and CDR2 SVGAGI (reference sequence). This CDR3 is 15 amino acids long. Trimming stripped 2 bases from V and 1 base from J, with 9 bases between. TCR alpha and beta CDR3 regions were amplified from RNA using iRepertoire nested multiplex PCR. TCRdb itself ran the multiplex PCR reads through MiXCR, one entry per CDR3 protein. Of around 180,000 distinct CDR3 sequences in the sample, about 40% were seen once. General study points: Above-expected tissue-blood divergence occurred in all gliomas, most in low-grade ones.

This clonotype was seen many times. Its antigen is undetermined. What was sequenced was glioma tissue, nonneoplastic brain tissue, or PBMCs (not recorded which). This clonotype originated in a human donor with low-grade glioma or glioblastoma, undergoing nonglioma brain surgery, or in good health (not recorded which). The chain joins TRBV6-6 to TRBJ1-3; TRBD1 is a possible D gene (5 bases). The DNA of the CDR3 is TGTGCCAGCAGTTACACCAGGGAGTCTGGAAACACCATATATTTT. It is translated as CASSYTRESGNTIYF.